The T cell receptor beta chain under discussion was sequenced for a study of PD-1 blockade in classical Hodgkin lymphoma. Regarding the study as a whole: TCR diversity in CD4+, not CD8+, cells rose significantly by C4D1. The authors excluded patients who started nivolumab under 1 year after ASCT. Newly diagnosed patients reportedly had lower baseline TCR diversity than healthy donors.

Clones were sequenced by immunoSEQ multiplex PCR, and TCRdb holds only the in-frame ones, with some missing. The sample shows some 4,600 clones, 70% to 80% of them seen only once. All patients relapsed after autologous stem cell transplantation, and brentuximab vedotin exposure varied. From thawed PBMCs, magnetic negative selection was used to isolate the CD8+ T cells. The patients, who had relapsed/refractory classical Hodgkin lymphoma, achieved best responses of complete response, partial response or progressive disease. About this clone itself: Its antigen remains unidentified. Other DNA sequences within the sample encode an identical CDR3.

Germline V gene lookup returns CDR1 SGHAT and CDR2 FQNNGV. J gave up 1 base and V 7 bases, and 9 bases lay outside the gene matches. This CDR3 has 15 amino acids. This specimen was CD8+ T cells from blood, taken at baseline. V gene TRBV11-2 combines with J gene TRBJ2-5; TRBD1 agrees at 7 bases. This sequence was found in a human donor with classical Hodgkin lymphoma. The DNA for the CDR3 is TGTGCCAGCAACCCGACAGGGCGCTTCCAAGAGACCCAGTACTTC. Its translation: CASNPTGRFQETQYF.